Listed here is a single TCR beta chain. What it recognizes is unknown. Germline V lookup: CDR1 SGHRS, CDR2 YFSETQ. V shed 0 bases, J shed 5 bases, and the junction held 11 bases outside the gene matches. The CDR3 has 17 residues. This sample is drawn from a study of T cells after yellow fever vaccination. Study-level results: Subsequent booster samples again held most clones from primary vaccination (nearly 98% CD4, roughly 91% CD8). Across the CD4 and CD8 compartments, a small share of clonotypes was present in both. A weaker secondary response peaked on day 5, the primary on day 15.

A 5'RACE template-switching step, the method used to make TCR cDNA, added a universal primer site and UMIs. Using its own MiXCR run on the 5' RACE reads, TCRdb lists one record per CDR3 protein. The sample has some 340,000 distinct CDR3 sequences, about 11% seen once. Source: CD4+ T cells sorted from PBMCs, taken 45 days after the yellow fever booster vaccination. The V gene is TRBV5-1, the J gene TRBJ2-3, with TRBD1 identical over 8 bases. This TCR came from a man between 18 and 35 years old who received the YFV17D yellow fever vaccine. CDR3 sequence: CASSLVPQGVSGDTQYF. Written as DNA, the CDR3 is TGCGCCAGCAGCTTGGTCCCACAGGGGGTTAGTGGAGATACGCAGTATTTT.